Presented here are 9 T cell receptor beta chains from one specimen sequenced in a study of radiotherapy plus CTLA-4 blockade in lung cancer. The data were produced by immunoSEQ multiplex PCR, yet TCRdb's version contains in-frame clones alone and is incomplete. The data show about 98,000 clones, 82% seen once. The input for sequencing was peripheral blood, taken from a patient treated with radiotherapy plus ipilimumab. Receptors were obtained from a human donor with non-small cell lung cancer who had a partial response to radiotherapy plus ipilimumab.

This clone turned up a few times. The chain uses TRBV5-1 and TRBJ2-2; 7 nucleotides agree with TRBD2. The CDR3 loop spans 14 amino acids. Germline V gene lookup returns CDR1 SGHRS and CDR2 YFSETQ. V was clipped by 0 bases and J by 6 bases; unmatched bases: 2. The CDR3 region is CASSLVLAAGELFF. In DNA, the CDR3 is TGCGCCAGCAGCTTGGTTCTAGCGGCCGGGGAGCTGTTTTTT. The variable domain in full, completed from reference TRBV5-1 and TRBJ2-2, reads KAGVTQTPRYLIKTRGQQVTLSCSPISGHRSVSWYQQTPGQGLQFLFEYFSETQRNKGNFPGRFSGRQFSNSRSEMNVSTLELGDSALYLCASSLVLAAGELFFGEGSRLTVL.

The chain carries TRBV27 and TRBJ1-5; D not certain. The germline gives CDR1 MNHEY, CDR2 SMNVEV (reference sequence). The length of the CDR3 is 13 residues. With 2 bases removed from V and 2 bases from J, the gap between germline ends came to 4 bases. Here the CDR3 reads CASSLRGNQPQHF. CDR3 DNA: TGTGCCAGCAGTTTACGTGGCAATCAGCCCCAGCATTTT.

The chain employs TRBV28 and TRBJ1-2, with 7 bases aligning to TRBD1. The CDR3 covers 15 residues. Germline CDR1 is MDHEN and CDR2 is SYDVKM. V shed 4 bases and J 3 bases; nucleotides not matched to a gene: 8. CDR3 residues: CASSSPGTDYYGYTF. The DNA for the CDR3 is TGTGCCAGCAGTTCCCCCGGGACAGACTACTATGGCTACACCTTC.

The chain joins TRBV28 to TRBJ1-4; D is possibly TRBD1 (6 bases). CDR1 is MDHEN, CDR2 SYDVKM, per germline. There are 15 residues in the CDR3. Trimming cost V 7 bases and J 7 bases, with 19 bases left between them. CDR3 in DNA: TGTGCCAGCATCTCCAGACAGGCTAGAGGTGAAAAACTGTTTTTT. Protein product: CASISRQARGEKLFF. The full variable domain, its missing parts supplied by reference TRBV28 and TRBJ1-4, is DVKVTQSSRYLVKRTGEKVFLECVQDMDHENMFWYRQDPGLGLRLIYFSYDVKMKEKGDIPEGYSVSREKKERFSLILESASTNQTSMYLCASISRQARGEKLFFGSGTQLSVL.

V and J are TRBV28 and TRBJ1-3; D remains unclear. CDR1 and CDR2 (germline): MDHEN, SYDVKM. The CDR3 is made up of 14 amino acids. V was shortened by 6 bases and J by 6 bases, with 15 bases between the two germline ends. The CDR3 sequence: CASSPPTGLNTIYF. The CDR3 coding sequence is TGTGCCAGCAGCCCCCCCACCGGGTTAAACACCATATATTTT. Supplemented by reference TRBV28 and TRBJ1-3, the full variable domain reads DVKVTQSSRYLVKRTGEKVFLECVQDMDHENMFWYRQDPGLGLRLIYFSYDVKMKEKGDIPEGYSVSREKKERFSLILESASTNQTSMYLCASSPPTGLNTIYFGEGSWLTVV.

This clone was recorded a few times. V usage is TRBV30 and J usage is TRBJ1-3; no firm D call. The germline V and J ends were trimmed by 2 bases and 0 bases, with 11 bases remaining between them. The germline gives CDR1 GTSNPN, CDR2 SVGIG (reference sequence). The CDR3 is 15 amino acids. The CDR3 bases are TGTGCCTGGAGTAACGGCGGCTACTCTGGAAACACCATATATTTT. Its protein product is CAWSNGGYSGNTIYF.

The rearrangement uses TRBV18 and TRBJ1-2; D is ambiguous. The CDR3 consists of 12 residues. Germline CDR1 reads KGHSH; CDR2 reads LQKENI. With 3 bases removed from V and 6 bases from J, the gap between germline ends came to 8 bases. The CDR3 loop is CASSPREDGYTF. The CDR3 DNA reads as TGTGCCAGCTCACCCCGGGAGGATGGCTACACCTTC. The full variable domain, with the rest looked up from reference TRBV18 and TRBJ1-2, is NAGVMQNPRHLVRRRGQEARLRCSPMKGHSHVYWYRQLPEEGLKFMVYLQKENIIDESGMPKERFSAEFPKEGPSILRIQQVVRGDSAAYFCASSPREDGYTFGSGTRLTVV.

The rearrangement uses TRBV19 and TRBJ2-7; 7 bases agree with TRBD2. V lost 7 bases, J lost 2 bases, and 8 bases stayed unmatched. CDR3 size: 14 residues. Germline CDR1 and CDR2: LNHDA and SQIVND (reference sequence). The CDR3 loop reads CASTAGVGPYEQYF. DNA of the CDR3: TGTGCCAGTACCGCGGGAGTTGGACCCTACGAGCAGTACTTC. Full variable domain (missing parts from reference TRBV19 and TRBJ2-7): DGGITQSPKYLFRKEGQNVTLSCEQNLNHDAMYWYRQDPGQGLRLIYYSQIVNDFQKGDIAEGYSVSREKKESFPLTVTSAQKNPTAFYLCASTAGVGPYEQYFGPGTRLTVT.

This clone was observed once. This rearrangement joins TRBV6-6 to TRBJ2-1; TRBD2 aligns across 13 bases. This CDR3 comprises 16 residues. V lost 6 bases and J lost 2; bases outside the gene matches: 4. Germline V CDR1 and CDR2: MNHNY, SVGAGI (reference sequence). The CDR3 DNA follows: TGTGCCAGCAGAGGACTAGCGGGAGAGGCCTACAATGAGCAGTTCTTC. Its protein product is CASRGLAGEAYNEQFF.